Each of the 10 T cell receptor beta chains below was sequenced from the same sample in a study of shared clonotypes between healthy human individuals (dated by TCRdb to 2019 to 2021). Preparation of the library involved the immunoSEQ multiplex PCR assay. TCRdb limited this immuneACCESS table to in-frame rearrangements with V and J called. A share of clones is missing; checked studies link under half to unresolved V genes, and the rest is unexplained. In all, the sample holds roughly 2.1 million clones, and approximately 94% of those were seen once. Together, the top ten hold 1.7% of the sample. CD8 naive samples were CD45RO-negative cells positively selected for CCR7, giving a CD45RA+CCR7+ population that excluded TemRA cells. The sequenced material came from naive CD8+ T cells from PBMCs. The sample's cell subset or site, from its label and the paper: CD45RA+CCR7+. Receptor source: a man aged 18 to 30 in good health. Some clones in this sample may be carry-over from other donors' samples.

On this clone: Other DNA sequences within the sample encode an identical CDR3. The chain links TRBV9 to TRBJ2-2; tentative D call: TRBD1 (6 bases). CDR3 size: 13 residues. Germline lookup yields CDR1 SGDLS and CDR2 YYNGEE. Deletions cut 4 bases from V and 5 bases from J, with 9 bases between. CDR3 loop: CASSLGGTGELFF. The CDR3 region has the DNA TGTGCCAGCAGCCTAGGGGGAACCGGGGAGCTGTTTTTT.

The J gene is TRBJ2-7, the V gene TRBV28; no firm D call. Germline CDR1 MDHEN, CDR2 SYDVKM. This CDR3 is built from 13 residues. V lost 1 base to trimming and J lost 5 bases, with 9 bases between them. CDR3 sequence reads: CASSLFRVHEQYF. The DNA of the CDR3 is TGTGCCAGCAGTTTATTCCGGGTCCACGAGCAGTACTTC.

This clone was observed a single time. The chain carries TRBV7-9 and TRBJ2-5; D gene uncertain. Germline assignment: CDR1 SEHNR and CDR2 FQNEAQ (reference sequence). V was pared by 7 bases and J by 3 bases, with 9 bases between. This CDR3 is built from 12 residues. The chain's CDR3 is CASTPAEETQYF. The DNA for the CDR3 is TGTGCCAGCACCCCTGCGGAAGAGACCCAGTACTTC.

The chain recombines TRBV10-3 with TRBJ2-7; a weak D match, TRBD2 (6 bases). The CDR3 runs 16 residues. Germline CDR1 is ENHRY and CDR2 is SYGVKD. V lost 2 bases and J 2 bases, leaving 16 bases between the germline ends. The CDR3 nucleotides read TGTGCCATCAGTGAGAGTCTCTTAGCGGCAACCTACGAGCAGTACTTC. Amino acids: CAISESLLAATYEQYF.

This rearrangement joins TRBV11-2 to TRBJ1-3; D unclear. This CDR3 has 15 residues. CDR1 and CDR2 (germline): SGHAT, FQNNGV. V gave up 1 base and J gave up 1 base, with 8 bases separating them. The CDR3: CASSLGGVSGNTIYF. The CDR3 DNA is TGTGCCAGCAGCTTAGGCGGGGTTTCTGGAAACACCATATATTTT.

The table lists this clone with a count of one. The chain employs TRBV5-8 and TRBJ2-1, with TRBD2 identical over 11 bases. J was trimmed by 2 bases and V by 5 bases; bases with no gene match: 0. This CDR3 is 14 amino acids long. Germline V gene data show CDR1 as SGHTS and CDR2 as YDEGEE. CDR3 nucleotide sequence: TGTGCCAGCAGACTAGCGGGAGCCTACAATGAGCAGTTCTTC. It specifies CASRLAGAYNEQFF.

The count of this clone is one. The chain links TRBV5-1 to TRBJ1-4; the D is unclear. The CDR3 is made up of 17 amino acids. Germline CDR1 and CDR2: SGHRS and YFSETQ. Between the trimmed V and J ends, which lost 2 bases and 3 bases, there was a span of 17 bases. The CDR3 DNA reads TGCGCCAGCAGCTTAAAACCGGGCGGGCAGCCTAATGAAAAACTGTTTTTT. Amino acid sequence: CASSLKPGGQPNEKLFF.

The V and J genes are TRBV28 and TRBJ2-1; maybe TRBD1 (6 bases). With 3 bases removed from V and 5 bases from J, the gap between germline ends came to 11 bases. This CDR3 contains 14 residues. CDR1 and CDR2 (germline): MDHEN, SYDVKM. The CDR3 DNA reads as TGTGCCAGCAGTTTTTCCAGGGGCCACAATGAGCAGTTCTTC. Translating gives CASSFSRGHNEQFF.

The chain employs TRBV29-1 and TRBJ1-5; 7 nucleotides align to TRBD1. The V gene's germline CDR1 is SQVTM and CDR2 ANQGSEA. After removal of 4 bases from V and 6 bases from J, the junction contained 6 bases not matched to a gene. This CDR3 spans 13 amino acids. The CDR3 nucleotides read TGCAGCGTTGTTCAAGGGGGCGGTCAGCCCCAGCATTTT. It encodes CSVVQGGGQPQHF. Looking up the rest from reference TRBV29-1 and TRBJ1-5 gives the full variable domain: SAVISQKPSRDICQRGTSLTIQCQVDSQVTMMFWYRQQPGQSLTLIATANQGSEATYESGFVIDKFPISRPNLTFSTLTVSNMSPEDSSIYLCSVVQGGGQPQHFGDGTRLSIL.

A note on this clone: The same CDR3 arises from other DNA sequences in this sample as well. This chain's CDR3 is CASSVGQGSNQPQHF. The CDR3 region has the DNA TGTGCCAGCAGCGTAGGACAGGGAAGCAATCAGCCCCAGCATTTT. This rearrangement joins TRBV9 to TRBJ1-5, with 7 bases that match TRBD1. The CDR3 contains 15 residues. Trimming cost V 0 bases and J 1 base; bases outside gene matches: 1. Germline V gene sequence: CDR1 SGDLS, CDR2 YYNGEE.